These 20 T cell receptor beta chains were sequenced from one sample in a study of cytomegalovirus exposure and HLA in healthy donors (dated 2017 in TCRdb). The method was the immunoSEQ multiplex PCR assay. The multiplex PCR relied on a mix of 60 forward primers for TCR Vbeta segments and 13 reverse primers for TCR Jbeta segments. In its TCRdb copy, this immuneACCESS table keeps in-frame sequences only and misses some clones. Where compared with another copy, unresolved V genes explain less than half of these, and the others have no known cause. The sample includes 140,000 to 150,000 clones, with approximately 72% observed a single time. Of the sample, less than 2.5% falls within the top ten clones. Sequencing was performed on PBMCs. The receptor set was obtained from a man in his forties in good health and CMV-seronegative.

This clone came up once. V is TRBV9 and J is TRBJ2-1, with a tentative D call TRBD1 (5 bases). The ends were cut back, 4 bases at V and 10 bases at J, with 9 bases in the middle. CDR1 is SGDLS, CDR2 YYNGEE, per germline. The CDR3 length is 11 residues. The CDR3 spells CASSFDREQFF. The CDR3 nucleotides read TGTGCCAGCAGCTTCGACAGAGAGCAGTTCTTC.

This clone was observed a handful of times. The chain is built from TRBV6-1 and TRBJ1-5; D unclear. The germline CDR1 and CDR2 sequences are MNHNS and SASEGT. This CDR3 region has 17 residues. Trimming left V 3 bases short and J 6 bases short, with 21 bases between. CDR3 nucleotide sequence: TGTGCCAGCAGTGATTGGGGAGGGTTACCCCCGGGTCAGCCCCAGCATTTT. Amino acids: CASSDWGGLPPGQPQHF.

There are a few counts of this clone. V gene TRBV6-5 combines with J gene TRBJ1-1, with D hard to call. The CDR3 has 14 amino acids. CDR1 and CDR2 (germline): MNHEY, SVGAGI. The germline V and J ends were trimmed by 6 bases and 5 bases, with 16 bases remaining between them. In DNA, the CDR3 is TGTGCCAGCAGCCCCCCCGGGAGTAGTACTGAAGCTTTCTTT. It is translated as CASSPPGSSTEAFF.

This clone was counted between two and nine times. This rearrangement joins TRBV7-9 to TRBJ1-5; D remains unclear. The CDR3 extends over 15 amino acids. Germline lookup yields CDR1 SEHNR and CDR2 FQNEAQ (reference sequence). Between the trimmed V and J ends, which lost 5 bases and 0 bases, there was a span of 11 bases. CDR3 amino acids: CASSAETYSNQPQHF. The CDR3, as DNA: TGTGCCAGCAGCGCCGAAACCTATAGCAATCAGCCCCAGCATTTT.

This clone was recorded a few times. The chain links TRBV15 to TRBJ1-5; TRBD1 is a possible D gene (5 bases). Trimming removed 1 base from V and 5 bases from J, with 12 bases in between. CDR1 is LNHNV, CDR2 YYDKDF, per germline (reference sequence). The CDR3 length is 15 residues. The CDR3 reads CATSRARWGDQPQHF. The CDR3 DNA sequence: TGTGCCACCAGCAGAGCCCGATGGGGGGATCAGCCCCAGCATTTT.

The chain uses TRBV19 and TRBJ2-1, with D possibly matching TRBD2 (6 bases). Germline CDR1 and CDR2: LNHDA and SQIVND (reference sequence). Trimming removed 3 bases from V and 0 bases from J, with 15 bases in between. The CDR3 loop spans 17 amino acids. CDR3 residues: CASSILWAGFSYNEQFF. The CDR3 coding sequence is TGTGCCAGTAGTATTCTGTGGGCGGGATTCTCCTACAATGAGCAGTTCTTC.

V gene TRBV19 combines with J gene TRBJ1-1; D possibly corresponds to TRBD1 (6 bases). Germline V gives CDR1 LNHDA, CDR2 SQIVND (reference sequence). The length of the CDR3 is 14 residues. Trimming removed 5 bases at V and 6 bases at J, with 16 bases between. As DNA, the CDR3 is TGTGCCAGTAGTCTTGGCGGGGGCATCCCTGAAGCTTTCTTT. Amino acids: CASSLGGGIPEAFF.

In DNA form, the CDR3 reads TGTGCCAGCAGCTTAGACTTGGGCTTCAGAAACATTCAGTACTTC. Its translation is CASSLDLGFRNIQYF. The chain uses TRBV7-2 and TRBJ2-4; D is uncertain. V dropped 1 base and J dropped 6 bases, with 13 bases sitting between them. The CDR3 extends over 15 amino acids. CDR1 and CDR2 (germline): SGHTA, FQGNSA.

The rearrangement uses TRBV19 and TRBJ2-7; 10 nucleotides line up with TRBD1. With 5 bases clipped from V and 4 bases from J, the junction kept 11 bases outside the gene matches. CDR1 is LNHDA, CDR2 SQIVND, per germline (reference sequence). There are 16 residues in the CDR3. The CDR3 spells CASSQNRQGAKYEQYF. The CDR3 region has the DNA TGTGCCAGTAGTCAGAACCGACAGGGGGCAAAATACGAGCAGTACTTC. Together with reference TRBV19 and TRBJ2-7, the CDR3 gives the full variable domain: DGGITQSPKYLFRKEGQNVTLSCEQNLNHDAMYWYRQDPGQGLRLIYYSQIVNDFQKGDIAEGYSVSREKKESFPLTVTSAQKNPTAFYLCASSQNRQGAKYEQYFGPGTRLTVT.

This clone was found a few times. V usage is TRBV15 and J usage is TRBJ1-4; weak D call: TRBD1 (5 bases). The V gene's germline CDR1 is LNHNV and CDR2 YYDKDF (reference sequence). This CDR3 contains 16 residues. Trimming took 3 bases from V and 6 from J, leaving 17 bases between them. The CDR3 DNA is TGTGCCACCAGCAGGGATTGGGGCAGCAAACATGAAAAACTGTTTTTT. This encodes CATSRDWGSKHEKLFF. The full variable domain, with the rest looked up from reference TRBV15 and TRBJ1-4, is DAMVIQNPRYQVTQFGKPVTLSCSQTLNHNVMYWYQQKSSQAPKLLFHYYDKDFNNEADTPDNFQSRRPNTSFCFLDIRSPGLGDTAMYLCATSRDWGSKHEKLFFGSGTQLSVL.

This chain uses TRBV25-1 with TRBJ1-4, with D perhaps matching TRBD1 (6 bases). CDR3 length equals 15 residues. CDR1 and CDR2 from the germline V gene are MGHDK and SYGVNS. The germline V and J ends were trimmed by 1 base and 10 bases, with 16 bases remaining between them. The CDR3 protein is CASSEWGGARGKLFF. CDR3 in DNA: TGTGCCAGCAGTGAATGGGGGGGGGCGCGAGGAAAACTGTTTTTT.

The chain's CDR3 is CASSPQGSLNYGYTF. CDR3 in DNA: TGTGCCAGCAGCCCACAGGGATCCCTAAACTATGGCTACACCTTC. J is TRBJ1-2 and V is TRBV7-2; tentatively, D is TRBD1 (6 bases). Per germline, CDR1 SGHTA and CDR2 FQGNSA. The CDR3 consists of 15 residues. V lost 5 bases and J lost 2, with 15 bases in between.

The genes are TRBV6-1 and TRBJ2-2, with 9 bases identical to TRBD1. This CDR3 region has 14 residues. The V and J ends lost 8 bases and 5 bases, in that order; junction bases with no gene match: 6. Germline-derived CDR1 and CDR2 are MNHNS and SASEGT. This CDR3 is CASATGGWTGELFF. CDR3 bases: TGTGCCAGCGCGACAGGGGGTTGGACCGGGGAGCTGTTTTTT.

This clone was detected a few times. The V gene is TRBV10-3, the J gene TRBJ1-2; no firm D call. CDR3 length equals 13 residues. CDR1 and CDR2 (germline): ENHRY, SYGVKD. Trimming removed 2 bases at V and 1 base at J, with 5 bases between. The CDR3 region is CAISEDINYGYTF. CDR3 bases: TGTGCCATCAGTGAGGACATTAACTATGGCTACACCTTC.

The chain couples TRBV4-3 to TRBJ2-7, with D perhaps matching TRBD1 (5 bases). Germline CDR1 LGHNA, CDR2 YSLEER. Trimming removed 0 bases from V and 5 bases from J, with 8 bases in between. CDR3 length: 13 amino acids. This chain's CDR3 is CASSQDWGHEQYF. The CDR3 DNA reads TGCGCCAGCAGCCAAGATTGGGGCCACGAGCAGTACTTC.

The chain couples TRBV18 to TRBJ1-1; tentative D call: TRBD1 (6 bases). V lost 6 bases and J lost 0, with 14 bases in between. Germline V lookup: CDR1 KGHSH, CDR2 LQKENI. This CDR3 comprises 15 residues. The CDR3: CASSGDTLLNTEAFF. CDR3 DNA sequence: TGTGCCAGCTCCGGGGACACCCTCCTGAACACTGAAGCTTTCTTT.

The chain combines TRBV25-1 with TRBJ2-7; D is uncertain. V was trimmed by 4 bases and J by 3 bases, leaving 16 bases between them. The CDR3 covers 15 residues. Germline-derived CDR1 and CDR2 are MGHDK and SYGVNS. The CDR3 is CASSATARSGYEQYF. The CDR3 DNA sequence: TGTGCCAGCAGTGCCACAGCCAGGTCTGGCTACGAGCAGTACTTC.

This clone occurred once. This chain links TRBV11-2 with TRBJ2-3, with a possible D match to TRBD2 (5 bases). V was pared by 1 base and J by 6 bases, with 11 bases between. Germline CDR1 SGHAT, CDR2 FQNNGV. The CDR3 spans 14 residues. The CDR3 DNA reads TGTGCCAGCAGCTTAGGGGCGTCGGGGGATACGCAGTATTTT. Its protein is CASSLGASGDTQYF.

This clone occurred once. This chain uses TRBV10-3 with TRBJ2-7; D possibly corresponds to TRBD2 (6 bases). The CDR3 totals 14 residues. CDR1 is ENHRY, CDR2 SYGVKD, per germline. V dropped 7 bases and J dropped 4 bases, with 17 bases sitting between them. CDR3 loop: CAINLDGSPYEQYF. CDR3 DNA sequence: TGTGCCATCAACCTGGACGGGAGCCCTTACGAGCAGTACTTC.

The V call is TRBV29-1, the J call TRBJ2-2, with 15 bases matching TRBD2. Germline assignment: CDR1 SQVTM and CDR2 ANQGSEA. The CDR3 is made up of 18 amino acids. V shed 1 base and J 2 bases; nucleotides not matched to a gene: 5. CDR3 in DNA: TGCAGCGTTGAAGCCGGGACTAGCGGGGGGTTCAACACCGGGGAGCTGTTTTTT. The encoded protein is CSVEAGTSGGFNTGELFF.